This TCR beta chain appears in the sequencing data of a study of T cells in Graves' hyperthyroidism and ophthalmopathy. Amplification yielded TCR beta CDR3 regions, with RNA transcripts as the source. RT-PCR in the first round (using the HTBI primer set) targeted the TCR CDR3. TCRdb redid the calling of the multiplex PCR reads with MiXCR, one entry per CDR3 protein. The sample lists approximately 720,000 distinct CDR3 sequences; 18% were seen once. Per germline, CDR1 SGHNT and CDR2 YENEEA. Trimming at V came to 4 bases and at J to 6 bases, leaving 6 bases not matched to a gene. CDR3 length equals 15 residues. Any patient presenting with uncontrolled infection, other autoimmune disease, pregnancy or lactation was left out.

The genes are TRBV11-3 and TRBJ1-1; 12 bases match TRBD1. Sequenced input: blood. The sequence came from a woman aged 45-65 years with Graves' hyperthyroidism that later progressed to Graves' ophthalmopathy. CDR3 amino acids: CASSSGTGGEAEAFF. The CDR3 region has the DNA TGTGCCAGCAGCTCCGGGACAGGGGGCGAGGCTGAAGCTTTCTTT.